A selection of T cell receptor beta chains follows, all from one sample in a study of beta chain features in type 1 diabetes. Clones were sequenced by immunoSEQ multiplex PCR, and TCRdb holds only the in-frame ones, with some missing. The sample holds about 660,000 clones, about 14% seen once. The sample consisted of naive CD4+ T cells from blood. The receptors come from a man between 18 and 29 years old with type 1 diabetes. The CDR3 runs from the conserved cysteine through the conserved F or W. The D gene is left open where the match is weak. The size entry is marked missing in some rows and otherwise reads once, few, many or a size class.

>few|TRBJ2-3|TRBV30|-
TGTGCCTGGAGTGTAAATGAAGTCAGGAGGCAGTATTTT
CAWSVNEVRRQYF
>-|TRBJ2-5|TRBV5-1|-
TGCGCCAGCAGCTTGGTTTTAAAAGAGACCCAGTACTTC
CASSLVLKETQYF
>-|TRBJ1-3|TRBV30|-
TGTGCCTGGAGTGTCCTACTAGGACCGGTCTCTGGAAACACCATATATTTT
CAWSVLLGPVSGNTIYF
>-|TRBJ2-6|TRBV30|-
TGTGCCTGGAGTGATCAGGGGCAGGCGTTCCTCTGGGCCAACGTCCTGACTTTC
CAWSDQGQAFLWANVLTF
>-|TRBJ2-5|TRBV7-7|TRBD1
TGTGCTAGCAGCCGCCAGGGGGCAGGACAAGAGACCCAGTACTTC
CASSRQGAGQETQYF
>-|TRBJ2-5|TRBV2|-
TGTGCCAGCATGCCGATTGGGACTCTACGGGAGACCCAGTACTTC
CASMPIGTLRETQYF
>-|TRBJ2-7|TRBV5-6|TRBD1
TGTGCCAGCAGCTTGTTCGCCGGGACAGGCCCCTACGAGCAGTACTTC
CASSLFAGTGPYEQYF
>few|TRBJ1-5|TRBV7-6|TRBD1
TGTGCCAGCAGCTGGGACAGAAATCAGCCCCAGCATTTT
CASSWDRNQPQHF
>few|TRBJ1-6|TRBV25-1|-
TGTGCCAGCAGTCCACAATCCCTGAGTTCACCCCTCCACTTT
CASSPQSLSSPLHF
>-|TRBJ2-5|TRBV4-2|TRBD2
TGTGCCAGCAGCCAAGAAGAGACTAGCGGACAAGAGACCCAGTACTTC
CASSQEETSGQETQYF
>few|TRBJ2-6|TRBV5-6|TRBD1
TGTGCCAGCAGCTTACCGGGACAGGATAACTCTGGGGCCAACGTCCTGACTTTC
CASSLPGQDNSGANVLTF
>-|TRBJ2-1|TRBV5-1|TRBD1
TGCGCCAGTCAAACGACAGGGGGCAATGAGCAGTTCTTC
CASQTTGGNEQFF
>few|TRBJ2-5|TRBV25-1|-
TGTGCCAGCAGTCTCATAGGGGTCTACCAAGAGACCCAGTACTTC
CASSLIGVYQETQYF
>few|TRBJ2-2|TRBV2|TRBD2
TGTGCCAGCAGCCGACTAGCGGGGCCGAACACCGGGGAGCTGTTTTTT
CASSRLAGPNTGELFF
>few|TRBJ2-1|TRBV7-3|TRBD1
TGTGCCAGCAGCTCCCAAGACAGGGTACCCTACAATGAGCAGTTCTTC
CASSSQDRVPYNEQFF
>-|TRBJ2-2|TRBV18|TRBD1
TGTGCCAGCTCACCACAGCGACAGGGGGCGAGTACCGGGGAGCTGTTTTTT
CASSPQRQGASTGELFF
>-|TRBJ2-1|TRBV27|TRBD2
TGTGCCAGCAGTTTTACGGTAGCGGGAGGGCAAAATGAGCAGTTCTTC
CASSFTVAGGQNEQFF
>-|TRBJ2-7|TRBV5-6|-
TGTGCCAGCAGCTTGGTTTCAGCCTACTACGAGCAGTACTTC
CASSLVSAYYEQYF
>few|TRBJ2-7|TRBV4-2|-
TGTGCCAGCAGCCAAGTCGGCCGGGACTCTGGATACGAGCAGTACTTC
CASSQVGRDSGYEQYF
>-|TRBJ1-6|TRBV6-5|-
TGTGCCAGCACTCTAGGGGGGGCTGATTCACCCCTCCACTTT
CASTLGGADSPLHF
>few|TRBJ1-5|TRBV6-6|TRBD1
TGTGCCAGCAGGGGACAGCGATCCAGCCAGCCCCAGCATTTT
CASRGQRSSQPQHF
>few|TRBJ1-1|TRBV18|-
TGTGCCAGCTCCCCCGCAGGACAGAACACTGAAGCTTTCTTT
CASSPAGQNTEAFF
>-|TRBJ1-3|TRBV7-2|-
TGTGCCAGCAGCTTCACGGCCTCTGGAAACACCATATATTTT
CASSFTASGNTIYF
>few|TRBJ2-1|TRBV7-9|TRBD2
TGTGCCAGCAGCTCCGGGACTAGGGATGAGCAGTTCTTC
CASSSGTRDEQFF
>few|TRBJ1-2|TRBV2|-
TGTGCCAGCAGTGACGCAGGGAGCTATGGCTACACCTTC
CASSDAGSYGYTF
>-|TRBJ1-6|TRBV9|TRBD1
TGTGCCAGCAACGGACAGGGGAGTCAGGGGTCACCCCTCCACTTT
CASNGQGSQGSPLHF
>-|TRBJ2-5|TRBV5-1|-
TGCGCCAGCAGCTTGACAGGGTGGCGGCAAGAGACCCAGTACTTC
CASSLTGWRQETQYF
>few|TRBJ2-3|TRBV28|TRBD1
TGTGCCAGCAGGGGACAGGATACGCAGTATTTT
CASRGQDTQYF
>few|TRBJ1-5|TRBV10-3|TRBD1
TGTGCCATCAGTGAGTCAGGGCAGGGGGCGAGCGTTGGCAATCAGCCCCAGCATTTT
CAISESGQGASVGNQPQHF
>-|TRBJ1-1|TRBV30|-
TGTGCCTGGAGTGAGGTCTTAGGGGGAACTCAAGCTTTCTTT
CAWSEVLGGTQAFF
>-|TRBJ1-2|TRBV6-6|-
TGTGCCAGCAGTTACGACGCCAGGGGAAACTATGGCTACACCTTC
CASSYDARGNYGYTF
>few|TRBJ1-4|TRBV9|-
TGTGCCAGCAGCGTAGGTAGAAGCTATAATGAAAAACTGTTTTTT
CASSVGRSYNEKLFF
>few|TRBJ1-1|TRBV5-4|TRBD1
TGTGCCAGCAGCCCAACGACAGGGACTGAAGCTTTCTTT
CASSPTTGTEAFF
>-|TRBJ1-2|TRBV11-2|-
TGTGCCAGCAGCCCCTGGCAGGGGCGAAACTATGGCTACACCTTC
CASSPWQGRNYGYTF
>-|TRBJ2-5|TRBV7-9|TRBD2
TGTGCCAGCAGCTGGACTAGCGGAGAGACCCAGTACTTC
CASSWTSGETQYF
>few|TRBJ1-1|TRBV13|-
TGTGCCAGCAGCTTAATTGACACTGAAGCTTTCTTT
CASSLIDTEAFF
>-|TRBJ2-3|TRBV7-2|-
TGTGCCAGCATCTCTAGCGTCACAGATACGCAGTATTTT
CASISSVTDTQYF
>few|TRBJ2-1|TRBV7-9|-
TGTGCCAGCAGCTCCTCGGCGTTCTCCTACAATGAGCAGTTCTTC
CASSSSAFSYNEQFF
>-|TRBJ2-7|TRBV7-2|TRBD2
TGTGCCAGCAGCCCACTAGCGGGGTTGGGCTACGAGCAGTACTTC
CASSPLAGLGYEQYF
>few|TRBJ2-1|TRBV11-1|TRBD1
TGTGCCAGCAGCGAAACCGGGACAGGGTTCGAGAATGAGCAGTTCTTC
CASSETGTGFENEQFF
>-|TRBJ2-7|TRBV10-3|-
TGTGCCATCAGTACAGGGTTTAACTACGAGCAGTACTTC
CAISTGFNYEQYF
>-|TRBJ2-5|TRBV23-1|TRBD1
TGCGCCAGCAGTCCCTGTCCCGGGACAGGGGTAGAGACCCAGTACTTC
CASSPCPGTGVETQYF
>-|TRBJ2-2|TRBV7-2|-
TGTGCCAGCAGTTCTTACCGGGAGACCGGGGAGCTGTTTTTT
CASSSYRETGELFF
>-|TRBJ2-3|TRBV29-1|-
TGCAGCGTTGTGGACAGTCTGACAGATACGCAGTATTTT
CSVVDSLTDTQYF
>-|TRBJ2-3|TRBV5-1|-
TGCGCCAGCAGCTTGGGGGGCGCCGGCACAGATACGCAGTATTTT
CASSLGGAGTDTQYF
>-|TRBJ2-2|TRBV14|-
TGTGCCAGCAGCCAAGAAAGGAACACCGGGGAGCTGTTTTTT
CASSQERNTGELFF
>-|TRBJ2-5|TRBV5-1|-
TGCGCCAGCAGCTTGGCGGTCCTAAAAGAGACCCAGTACTTC
CASSLAVLKETQYF
>-|TRBJ1-1|TRBV7-3|-
TGTGCCAGCAGCTTCAGCAGGGACACTGAAGCTTTCTTT
CASSFSRDTEAFF
>-|TRBJ2-5|TRBV14|TRBD2
TGTGCCAGCAGCCAAGAGGGGGTATCGCGGGAGCTTGAGACCCAGTACTTC
CASSQEGVSRELETQYF
>-|TRBJ1-2|TRBV28|-
TGTGCCAGCAGTACAGGCCACTATGGCTACACCTTC
CASSTGHYGYTF
>-|TRBJ2-3|TRBV11-2|TRBD2
TGTGCCAGCAGCTTAAGGCTAGCGGACATGGGAGATACGCAGTATTTT
CASSLRLADMGDTQYF
>-|TRBJ2-7|TRBV6-1|-
TGTGCCAGCAGTGAAATGCGGGGCGCCTACGAGCAGTACTTC
CASSEMRGAYEQYF
>few|TRBJ2-4|TRBV11-2|-
TGTGCCAGCAGTCCCCAGCTAGCCAAAAACATTCAGTACTTC
CASSPQLAKNIQYF
>-|TRBJ2-2|TRBV5-1|TRBD1
TGCGCCAGCAGCTTGTTCACCGGGACAGGGAACACCGGGGAGCTGTTTTTT
CASSLFTGTGNTGELFF
>-|TRBJ1-1|TRBV29-1|-
TGCAGCGGCTTCCGACAGAACACTGAAGCTTTCTTT
CSGFRQNTEAFF
>-|TRBJ1-2|TRBV6-1|TRBD1
TGTGCCAGCAGTGAAGGCAGGGGGCAAGAGTATGGCTACACCTTC
CASSEGRGQEYGYTF
>-|TRBJ1-2|TRBV5-6|-
TGTGCCAGCAGCTTGGGACCGCCCGGTGGCTACACCTTC
CASSLGPPGGYTF
>few|TRBJ1-2|TRBV28|TRBD1
TGTGCCAGCAGTCCTCGGGACAGGGGGCGCAACTATGGCTACACCTTC
CASSPRDRGRNYGYTF